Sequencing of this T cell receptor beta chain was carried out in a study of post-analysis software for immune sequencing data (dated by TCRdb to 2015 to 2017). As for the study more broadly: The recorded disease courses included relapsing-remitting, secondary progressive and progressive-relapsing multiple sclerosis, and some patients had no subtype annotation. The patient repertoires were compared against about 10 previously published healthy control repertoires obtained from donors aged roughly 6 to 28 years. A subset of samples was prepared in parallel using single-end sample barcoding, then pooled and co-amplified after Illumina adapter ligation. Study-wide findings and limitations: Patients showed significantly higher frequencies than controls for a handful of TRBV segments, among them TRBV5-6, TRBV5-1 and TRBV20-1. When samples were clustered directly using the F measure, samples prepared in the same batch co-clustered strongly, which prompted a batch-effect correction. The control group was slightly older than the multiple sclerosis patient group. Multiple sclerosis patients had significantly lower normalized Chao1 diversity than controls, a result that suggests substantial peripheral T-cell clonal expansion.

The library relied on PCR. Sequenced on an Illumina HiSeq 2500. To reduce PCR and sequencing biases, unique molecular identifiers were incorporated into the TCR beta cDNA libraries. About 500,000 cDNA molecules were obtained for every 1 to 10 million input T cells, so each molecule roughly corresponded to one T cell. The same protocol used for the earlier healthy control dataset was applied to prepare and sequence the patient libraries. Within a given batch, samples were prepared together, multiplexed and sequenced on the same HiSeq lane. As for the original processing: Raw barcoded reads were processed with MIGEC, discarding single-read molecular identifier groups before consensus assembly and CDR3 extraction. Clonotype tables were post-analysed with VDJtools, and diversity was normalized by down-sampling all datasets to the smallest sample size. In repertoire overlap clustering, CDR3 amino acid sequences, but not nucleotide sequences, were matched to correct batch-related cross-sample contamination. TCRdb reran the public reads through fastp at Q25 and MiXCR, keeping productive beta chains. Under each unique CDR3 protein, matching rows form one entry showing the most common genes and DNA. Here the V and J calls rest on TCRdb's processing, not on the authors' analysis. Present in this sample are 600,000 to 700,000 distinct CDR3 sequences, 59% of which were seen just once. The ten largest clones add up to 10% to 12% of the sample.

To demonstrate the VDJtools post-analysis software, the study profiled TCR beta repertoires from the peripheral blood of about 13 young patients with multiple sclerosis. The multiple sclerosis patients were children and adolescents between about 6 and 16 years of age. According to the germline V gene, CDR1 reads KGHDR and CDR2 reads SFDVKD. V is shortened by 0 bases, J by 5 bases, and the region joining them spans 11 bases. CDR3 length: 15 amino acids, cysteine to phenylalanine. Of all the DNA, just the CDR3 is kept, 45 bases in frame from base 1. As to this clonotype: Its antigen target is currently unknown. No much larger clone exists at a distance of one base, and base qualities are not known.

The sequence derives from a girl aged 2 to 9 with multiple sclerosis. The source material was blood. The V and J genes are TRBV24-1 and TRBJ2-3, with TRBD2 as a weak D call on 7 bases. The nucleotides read TGTGCCACCAGTGATTTGCGCGGGGGCATAGATACGCAGTATTTT. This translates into CATSDLRGGIDTQYF.